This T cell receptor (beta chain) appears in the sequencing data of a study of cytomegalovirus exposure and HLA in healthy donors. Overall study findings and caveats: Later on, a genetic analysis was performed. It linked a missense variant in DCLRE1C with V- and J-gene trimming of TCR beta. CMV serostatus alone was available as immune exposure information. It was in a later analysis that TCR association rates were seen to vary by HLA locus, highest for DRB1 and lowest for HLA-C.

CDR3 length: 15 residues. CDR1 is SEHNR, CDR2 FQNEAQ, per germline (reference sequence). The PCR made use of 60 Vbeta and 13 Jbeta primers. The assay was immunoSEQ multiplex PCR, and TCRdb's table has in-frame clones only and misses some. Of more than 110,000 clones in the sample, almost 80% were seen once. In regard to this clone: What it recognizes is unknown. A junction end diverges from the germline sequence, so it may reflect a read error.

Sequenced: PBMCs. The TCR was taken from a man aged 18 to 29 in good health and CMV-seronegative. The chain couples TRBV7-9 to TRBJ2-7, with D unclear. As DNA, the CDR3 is TGTTCCAGCAGCTCACCTTGGTTGAGCTCCTACGAGCAGTACTTC. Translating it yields CSSSSPWLSSYEQYF.